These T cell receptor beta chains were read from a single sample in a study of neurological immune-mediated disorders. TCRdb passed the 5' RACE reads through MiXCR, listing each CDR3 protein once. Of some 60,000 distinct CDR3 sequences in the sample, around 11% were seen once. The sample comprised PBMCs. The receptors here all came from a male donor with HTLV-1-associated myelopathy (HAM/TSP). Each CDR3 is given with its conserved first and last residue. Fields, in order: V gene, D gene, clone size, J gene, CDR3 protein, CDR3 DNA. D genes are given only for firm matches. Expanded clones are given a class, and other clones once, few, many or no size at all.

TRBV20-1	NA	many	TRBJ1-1	CSASGRSNTEAFF	TGCAGTGCTAGTGGCAGGTCGAACACTGAAGCTTTCTTT
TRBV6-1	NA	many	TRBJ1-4	CASVRGQVNEKLFF	TGTGCCAGCGTTAGGGGACAAGTTAATGAAAAACTGTTTTTT
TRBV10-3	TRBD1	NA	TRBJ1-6	CAISDRGHQPLHF	TGTGCCATCAGTGACAGGGGGCATCAACCCCTCCACTTT
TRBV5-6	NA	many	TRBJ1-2	CASSLVIDYGYTF	TGTGCCAGCAGCTTGGTGATCGACTATGGCTACACCTTC
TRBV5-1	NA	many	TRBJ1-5	CASSLDVYSNQPQHF	TGCGCCAGCAGCTTGGACGTTTATAGCAATCAGCCCCAGCATTTT
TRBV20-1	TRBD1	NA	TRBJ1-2	CSAREAGGLPGYTF	TGCAGTGCTAGAGAGGCAGGGGGGCTACCTGGCTACACCTTC
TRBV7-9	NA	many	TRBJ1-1	CASSPPAGRKNTEAFF	TGTGCCAGCAGCCCCCCCGCGGGACGCAAGAACACTGAAGCTTTCTTT
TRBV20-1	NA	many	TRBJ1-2	CSASPNHYGYTF	TGCAGTGCTTCCCCGAATCACTATGGCTACACCTTC
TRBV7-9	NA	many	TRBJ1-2	CASSSHREGTF	TGTGCCAGCAGCTCCCACAGGGAGGGCACCTTC
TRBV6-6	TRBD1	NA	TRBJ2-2	CVSRPTGTGNGGELFF	TGTGTCAGCAGACCCACCGGGACAGGGAACGGCGGGGAACTGTTTTTT
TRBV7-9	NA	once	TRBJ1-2	CASAPLGARVYGYTF	TGTGCCAGCGCACCACTGGGGGCGCGGGTCTATGGCTACACCTTC
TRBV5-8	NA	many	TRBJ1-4	CASSGGGWANEKLFF	TGTGCCAGCAGCGGAGGGGGTTGGGCTAATGAAAAACTGTTTTTT
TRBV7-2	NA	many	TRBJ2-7	CASSSTAARYEQYF	TGTGCCAGCAGCTCGACTGCAGCCCGGTACGAGCAGTACTTC
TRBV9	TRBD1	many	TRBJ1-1	CASSPQGRENTEAFF	TGTGCCAGCAGCCCACAGGGGAGGGAAAACACTGAAGCTTTCTTT
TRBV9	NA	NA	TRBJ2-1	CASSVGVVLSYNEQFF	TGTGCCAGCAGCGTAGGGGTAGTCCTCTCCTACAATGAGCAGTTCTTC